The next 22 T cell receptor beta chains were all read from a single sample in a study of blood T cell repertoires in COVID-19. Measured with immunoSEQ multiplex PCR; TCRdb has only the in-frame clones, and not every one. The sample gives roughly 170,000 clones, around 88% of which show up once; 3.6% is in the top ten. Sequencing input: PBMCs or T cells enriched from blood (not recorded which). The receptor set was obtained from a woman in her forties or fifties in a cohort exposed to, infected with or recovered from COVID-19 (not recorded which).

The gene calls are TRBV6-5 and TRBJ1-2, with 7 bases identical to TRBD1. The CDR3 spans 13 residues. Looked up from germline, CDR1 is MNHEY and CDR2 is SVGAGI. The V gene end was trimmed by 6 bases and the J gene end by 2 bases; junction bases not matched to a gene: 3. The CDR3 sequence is CASRGGANYGYTF. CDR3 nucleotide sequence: TGTGCCAGCAGAGGGGGCGCAAACTATGGCTACACCTTC.

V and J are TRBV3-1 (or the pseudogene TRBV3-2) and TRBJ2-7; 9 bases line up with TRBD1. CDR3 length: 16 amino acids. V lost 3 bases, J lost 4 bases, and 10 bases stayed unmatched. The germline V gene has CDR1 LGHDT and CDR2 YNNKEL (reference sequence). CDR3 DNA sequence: TGTGCCAGCAGCCACCACCCACCGGGACAGGGTTACGAGCAGTACTTC. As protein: CASSHHPPGQGYEQYF.

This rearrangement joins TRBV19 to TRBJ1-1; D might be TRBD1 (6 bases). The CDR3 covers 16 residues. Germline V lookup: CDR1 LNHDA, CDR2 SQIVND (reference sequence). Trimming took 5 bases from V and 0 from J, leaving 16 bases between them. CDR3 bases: TGTGCCAGTAGTGCGCTCCGCCGGGACATGAACACTGAAGCTTTCTTT. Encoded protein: CASSALRRDMNTEAFF. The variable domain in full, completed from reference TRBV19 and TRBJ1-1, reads DGGITQSPKYLFRKEGQNVTLSCEQNLNHDAMYWYRQDPGQGLRLIYYSQIVNDFQKGDIAEGYSVSREKKESFPLTVTSAQKNPTAFYLCASSALRRDMNTEAFFGQGTRLTVV.

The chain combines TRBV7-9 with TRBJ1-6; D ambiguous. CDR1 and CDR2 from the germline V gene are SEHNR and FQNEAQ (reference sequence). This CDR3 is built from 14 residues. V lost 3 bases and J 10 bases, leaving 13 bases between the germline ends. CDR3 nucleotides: TGTGCCAGCAGCTTTGGGGAGTTTAGCTCACCCCTCCACTTT. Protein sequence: CASSFGEFSSPLHF.

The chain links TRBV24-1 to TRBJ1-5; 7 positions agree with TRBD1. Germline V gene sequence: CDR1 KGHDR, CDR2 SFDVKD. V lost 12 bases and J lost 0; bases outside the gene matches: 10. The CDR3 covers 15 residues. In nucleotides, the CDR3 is TGTGCCCTCCGGACAGGAATGTATAGCAATCAGCCCCAGCATTTT. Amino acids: CALRTGMYSNQPQHF.

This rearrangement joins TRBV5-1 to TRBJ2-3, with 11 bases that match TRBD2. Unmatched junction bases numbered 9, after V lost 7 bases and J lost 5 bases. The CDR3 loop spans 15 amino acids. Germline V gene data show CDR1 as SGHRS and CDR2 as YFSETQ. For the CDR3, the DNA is TGCGCCAGCGGAAAAGGGCTAGCGGGAGGAGATACGCAGTATTTT. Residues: CASGKGLAGGDTQYF.

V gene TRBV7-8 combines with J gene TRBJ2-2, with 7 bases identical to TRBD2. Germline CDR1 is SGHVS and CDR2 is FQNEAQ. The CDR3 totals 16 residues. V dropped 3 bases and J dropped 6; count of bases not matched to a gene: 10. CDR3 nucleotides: TGTGCCAGCAGCTTTTTGGCCAGCGGGGTGCCCGGGGAGCTGTTTTTT. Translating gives CASSFLASGVPGELFF.

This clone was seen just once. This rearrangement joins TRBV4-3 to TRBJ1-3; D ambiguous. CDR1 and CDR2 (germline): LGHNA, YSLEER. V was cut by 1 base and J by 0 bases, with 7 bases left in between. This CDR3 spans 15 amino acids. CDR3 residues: CASSQVYYSGNTIYF. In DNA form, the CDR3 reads TGCGCCAGCAGCCAAGTGTATTACTCTGGAAACACCATATATTTT.

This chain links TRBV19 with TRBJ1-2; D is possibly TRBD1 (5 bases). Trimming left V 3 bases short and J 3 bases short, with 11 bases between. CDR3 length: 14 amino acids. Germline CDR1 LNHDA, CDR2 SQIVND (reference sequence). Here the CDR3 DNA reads TGTGCCAGTAGTATGCTCAGGGAGGACTATGGCTACACCTTC. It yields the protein CASSMLREDYGYTF.

The CDR3 DNA reads as TGTGCCAGCAGCAAAGGAGCATCGGGGGGGAGCAATCAGCCCCAGCATTTT. Amino acids: CASSKGASGGSNQPQHF. The genes are TRBV3-1 (or the pseudogene TRBV3-2) and TRBJ1-5; maybe TRBD1 (5 bases). Germline CDR1 LGHDT, CDR2 YNNKEL (reference sequence). Trimming took off 5 bases at V and 1 base at J, with 18 bases between the two ends. There are 17 residues in the CDR3.

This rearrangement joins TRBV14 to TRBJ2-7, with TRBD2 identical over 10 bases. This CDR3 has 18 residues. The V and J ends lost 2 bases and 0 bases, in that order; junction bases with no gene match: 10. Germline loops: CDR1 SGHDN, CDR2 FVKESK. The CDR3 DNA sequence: TGTGCCAGCAGCCAAAGGCCGGGACTAGCGTTGAGCTCCTACGAGCAGTACTTC. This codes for CASSQRPGLALSSYEQYF.

The CDR3 bases are TGTGCCAGCAGTCCTACAGGGGACACTGAAGCTTTCTTT. This sequence encodes CASSPTGDTEAFF. The J gene is TRBJ1-1, the V gene TRBV6-5; TRBD1 matches at 7 bases. Germline lookup yields CDR1 MNHEY and CDR2 SVGAGI. This CDR3 has 13 residues. V lost 5 bases to trimming and J lost 3 bases; unmatched junction nucleotides: 3.

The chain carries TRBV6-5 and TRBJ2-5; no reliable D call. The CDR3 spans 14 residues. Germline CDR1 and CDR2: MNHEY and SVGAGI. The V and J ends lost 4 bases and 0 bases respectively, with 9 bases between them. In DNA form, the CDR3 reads TGTGCCAGCAGTTTATCCTCGTACCAAGAGACCCAGTACTTC. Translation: CASSLSSYQETQYF.

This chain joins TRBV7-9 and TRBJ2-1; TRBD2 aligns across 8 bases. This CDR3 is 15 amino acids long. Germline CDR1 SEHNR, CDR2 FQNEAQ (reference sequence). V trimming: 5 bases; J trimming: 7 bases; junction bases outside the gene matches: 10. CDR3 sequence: CASSKVGLVGNEQFF. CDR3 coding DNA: TGTGCCAGCAGCAAAGTGGGACTAGTGGGGAATGAGCAGTTCTTC.

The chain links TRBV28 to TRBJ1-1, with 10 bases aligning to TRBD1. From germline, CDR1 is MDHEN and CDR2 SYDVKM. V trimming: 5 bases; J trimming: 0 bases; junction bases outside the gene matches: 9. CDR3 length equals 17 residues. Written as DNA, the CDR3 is TGTGCCAGCAGTCCCCGGGACAGGGGCGGTATGAACACTGAAGCTTTCTTT. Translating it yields CASSPRDRGGMNTEAFF.

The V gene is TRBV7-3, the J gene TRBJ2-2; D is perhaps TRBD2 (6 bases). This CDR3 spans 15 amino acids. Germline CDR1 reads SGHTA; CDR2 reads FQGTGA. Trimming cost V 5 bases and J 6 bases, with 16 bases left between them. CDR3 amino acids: CASSPGTRGAGELFF. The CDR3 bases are TGTGCCAGCAGCCCGGGGACTCGGGGTGCCGGGGAGCTGTTTTTT.

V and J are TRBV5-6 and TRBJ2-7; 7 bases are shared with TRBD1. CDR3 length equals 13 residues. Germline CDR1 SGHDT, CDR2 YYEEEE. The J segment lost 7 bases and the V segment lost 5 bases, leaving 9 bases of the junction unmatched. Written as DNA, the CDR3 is TGTGCCAGCAGAGGACAGGACCTGGGGGAGCAGTACTTC. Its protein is CASRGQDLGEQYF.

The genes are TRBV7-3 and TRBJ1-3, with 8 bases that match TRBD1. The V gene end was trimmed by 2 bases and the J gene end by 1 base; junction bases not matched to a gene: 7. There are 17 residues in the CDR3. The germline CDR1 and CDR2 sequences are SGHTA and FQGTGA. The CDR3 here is CASSLGQGPKSGNTIYF. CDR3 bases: TGTGCCAGCAGCTTAGGACAGGGACCTAAATCTGGAAACACCATATATTTT. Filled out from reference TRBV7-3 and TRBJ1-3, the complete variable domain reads GAGVSQTPSNKVTEKGKYVELRCDPISGHTALYWYRQSLGQGPEFLIYFQGTGAADDSGLPNDRFFAVRPEGSVSTLKIQRTERGDSAVYLCASSLGQGPKSGNTIYFGEGSWLTVV.

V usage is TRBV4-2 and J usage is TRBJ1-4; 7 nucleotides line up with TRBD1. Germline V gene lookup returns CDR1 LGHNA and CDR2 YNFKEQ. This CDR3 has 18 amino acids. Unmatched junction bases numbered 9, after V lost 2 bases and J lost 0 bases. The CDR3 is CASSQSRQGPATNEKLFF. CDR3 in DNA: TGTGCCAGCAGCCAATCGCGACAGGGACCTGCAACTAATGAAAAACTGTTTTTT.

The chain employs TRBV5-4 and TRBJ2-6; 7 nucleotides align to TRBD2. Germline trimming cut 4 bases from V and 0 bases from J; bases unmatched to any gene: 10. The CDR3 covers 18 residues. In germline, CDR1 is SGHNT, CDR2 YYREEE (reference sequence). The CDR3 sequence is CASSPWEGALSGANVLTF. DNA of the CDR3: TGTGCCAGCAGCCCCTGGGAGGGAGCTCTCTCTGGGGCCAACGTCCTGACTTTC.

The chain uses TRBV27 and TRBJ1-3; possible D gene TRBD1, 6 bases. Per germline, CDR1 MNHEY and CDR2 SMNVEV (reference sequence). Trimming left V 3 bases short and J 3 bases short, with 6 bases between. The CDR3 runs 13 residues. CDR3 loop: CASSLTGGNTIYF. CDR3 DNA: TGTGCCAGCAGTTTGACAGGTGGAAACACCATATATTTT.

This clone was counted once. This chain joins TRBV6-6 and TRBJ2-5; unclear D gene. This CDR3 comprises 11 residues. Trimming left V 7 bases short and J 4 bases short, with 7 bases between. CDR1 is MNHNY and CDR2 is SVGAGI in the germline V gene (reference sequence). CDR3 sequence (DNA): TGTGCCAGCACCTACGGAGAGACCCAGTACTTC. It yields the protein CASTYGETQYF.